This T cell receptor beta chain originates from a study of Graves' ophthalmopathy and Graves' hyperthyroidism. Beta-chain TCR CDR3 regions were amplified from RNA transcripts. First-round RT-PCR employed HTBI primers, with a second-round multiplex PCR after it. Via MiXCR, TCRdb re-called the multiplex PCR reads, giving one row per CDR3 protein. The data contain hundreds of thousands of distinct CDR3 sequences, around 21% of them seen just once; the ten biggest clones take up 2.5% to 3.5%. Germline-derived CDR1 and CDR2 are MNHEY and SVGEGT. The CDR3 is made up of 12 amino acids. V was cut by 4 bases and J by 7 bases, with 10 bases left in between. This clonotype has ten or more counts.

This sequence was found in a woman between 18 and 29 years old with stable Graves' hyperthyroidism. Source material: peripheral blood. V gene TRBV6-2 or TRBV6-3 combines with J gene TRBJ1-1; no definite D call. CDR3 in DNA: TGTGCCAGCAGTTCACCCTTACTTGAAGCTTTCTTT. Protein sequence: CASSSPLLEAFF.